This T cell receptor (beta chain) was sequenced during a study of T-cell reconstitution after alpha-beta-depleted transplantation in children. Germline CDR1 and CDR2: ENHRY and SYGVKD. V lost 0 bases and J lost 4, with 15 bases in between. The CDR3 spans 17 residues. Preparation of the TCRbeta library was carried out with unique molecular identifiers. TCRdb re-called the PCR reads with MiXCR, one entry per CDR3 protein. The data show about 420,000 distinct CDR3 sequences, 11% seen once. The rearrangement uses TRBV10-3 and TRBJ1-4; D ambiguous. This TCR was sampled from a human donor who donated a stem cell graft to a child with acute myeloid leukemia. This material consisted of PBMCs from the stem cell graft donor, taken from the stem cell graft. The CDR3, as DNA: TGTGCCATCAGTGAGTCGATCATAGTGACTGTTAATGAAAAACTGTTTTTT. Amino acid sequence: CAISESIIVTVNEKLFF.